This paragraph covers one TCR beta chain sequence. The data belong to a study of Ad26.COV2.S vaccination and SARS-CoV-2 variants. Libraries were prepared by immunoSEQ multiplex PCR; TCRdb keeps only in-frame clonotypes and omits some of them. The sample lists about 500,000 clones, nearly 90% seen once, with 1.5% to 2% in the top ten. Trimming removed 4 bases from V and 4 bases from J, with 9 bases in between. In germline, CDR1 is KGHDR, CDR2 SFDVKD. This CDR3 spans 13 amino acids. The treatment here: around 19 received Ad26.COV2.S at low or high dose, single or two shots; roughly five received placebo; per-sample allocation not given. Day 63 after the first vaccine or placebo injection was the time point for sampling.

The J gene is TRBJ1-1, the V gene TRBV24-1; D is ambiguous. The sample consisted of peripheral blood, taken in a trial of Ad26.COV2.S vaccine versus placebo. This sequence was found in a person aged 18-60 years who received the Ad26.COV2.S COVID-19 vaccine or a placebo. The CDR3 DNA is TGTGCCACCAGTGACAGTCTGGGCACTGAAGCTTTCTTT. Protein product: CATSDSLGTEAFF.